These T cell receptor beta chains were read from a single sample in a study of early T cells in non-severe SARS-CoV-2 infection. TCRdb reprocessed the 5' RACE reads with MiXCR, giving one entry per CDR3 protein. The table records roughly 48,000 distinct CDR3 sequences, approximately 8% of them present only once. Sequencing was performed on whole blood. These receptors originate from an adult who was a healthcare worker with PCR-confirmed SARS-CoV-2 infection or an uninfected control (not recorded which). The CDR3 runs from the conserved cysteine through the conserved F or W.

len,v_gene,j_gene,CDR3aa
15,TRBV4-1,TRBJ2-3,CASSQVLAGADTQYF
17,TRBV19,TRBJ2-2,CASKVVASGENTGELFF
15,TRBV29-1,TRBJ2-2,CSVEDLEGNTGELFF
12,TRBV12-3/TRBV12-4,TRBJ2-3,CASVSGTDTQYF
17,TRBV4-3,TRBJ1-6,CASSQDRWAVSNSPLHF
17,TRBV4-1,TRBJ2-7,CASSQDSQEWSSYEQYF
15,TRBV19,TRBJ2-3,CASSRAGSLTDTQYF
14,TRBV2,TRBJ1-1,CASLLRTGNTEAFF
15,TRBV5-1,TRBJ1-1,CASSLVGGMNTEAFF
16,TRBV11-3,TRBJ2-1,CASSIRTSGGHNEQFF
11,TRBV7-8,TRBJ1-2,CASSLPHGYTF
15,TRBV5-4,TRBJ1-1,CASSPGTGANTEAFF
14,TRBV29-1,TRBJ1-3,CSARQGASGNTIYF
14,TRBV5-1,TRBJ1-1,CASSLGQSNTEAFF
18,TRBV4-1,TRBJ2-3,CASSQIGGQGLGTDTQYF
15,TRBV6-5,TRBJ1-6,CASTPAGTDNSPLHF
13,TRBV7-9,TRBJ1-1,CASTRGQGAEAFF
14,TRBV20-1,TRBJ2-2,CSARKRTSTGELFF
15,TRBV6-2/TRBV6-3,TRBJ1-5,CASSSDDLNSQPQHF
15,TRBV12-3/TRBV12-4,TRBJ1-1,CASSPGQGRNTEAFF
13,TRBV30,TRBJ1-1,CAWTLTANTEAFF
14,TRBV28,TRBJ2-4,CASSERQGGNIQYF
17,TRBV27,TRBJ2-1,CASSSRVWTDDYNEQFF
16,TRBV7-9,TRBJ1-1,CASSLAGRVTDGEAFF
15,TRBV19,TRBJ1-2,CASSIDPAANYGYTF
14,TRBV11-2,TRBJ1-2,CASSLGISRNGYTF
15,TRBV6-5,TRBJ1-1,CASSYSRTDHTEAFF
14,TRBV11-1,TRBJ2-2,CASKTTGNTGELFF
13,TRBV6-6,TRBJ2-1,CASSFKGGNEQFF
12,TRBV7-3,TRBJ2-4,CASSLRGQVQYF
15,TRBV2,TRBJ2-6,CASSEAGRVANVLTF
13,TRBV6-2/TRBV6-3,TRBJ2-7,CASSPSSSYEQYF
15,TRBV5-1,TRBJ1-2,CASSPGDREDYGYTF
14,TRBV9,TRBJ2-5,CASSSLARPQTQYF
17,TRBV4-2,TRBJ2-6,CASSQGQGASGANVLTF
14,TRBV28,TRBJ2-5,CASSLYSDSRDQYF
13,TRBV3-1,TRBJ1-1,CASSLAGDTEAFF
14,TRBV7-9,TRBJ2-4,CASSPPGPLNIQYF
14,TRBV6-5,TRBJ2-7,CASREDRGTYEQYF
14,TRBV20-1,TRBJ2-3,CSAPGSGRSDTQYF
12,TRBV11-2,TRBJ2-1,CASSLANNEQFF
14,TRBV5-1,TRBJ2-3,CASVRVGPTDTQYF
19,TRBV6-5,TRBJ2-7,CASSYFRPSRSGPYYEQYF
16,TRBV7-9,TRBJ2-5,CASSFFLAGGQETQYF
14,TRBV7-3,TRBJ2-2,CASSLTSVTGELFF
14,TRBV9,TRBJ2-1,CASSPGGQHNEQFF
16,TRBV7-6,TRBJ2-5,CASTLSGGLAQETQYF
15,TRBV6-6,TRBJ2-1,CASSYEAGGRLGQFF